The TCR beta chain described here comes from a study of patients and donors after allogeneic stem cell transplantation. The CDR3 is made up of 12 amino acids. The ends were cut back, 3 bases at V and 6 bases at J, with 11 bases in the middle. Germline V CDR1 and CDR2: SQVTM, ANQGSEA. This clonotype was counted a few times. In TCRdb, the RT-PCR reads were re-called with MiXCR into one record per CDR3 protein. Of some 150,000 distinct CDR3 sequences in the sample, 30% to 45% were seen once. This chain links TRBV29-1 with TRBJ1-2, with a weak D call TRBD1 (5 bases). The sequence was obtained from a human donor who was either an allogeneic HSCT recipient or a stem cell or donor lymphocyte infusion donor (not recorded which). It is not recorded whose cells these are; they may come from a transplant donor. Sample: blood, either unsorted or a sorted T cell fraction (not recorded which). In DNA form, the CDR3 reads TGCAGCGTTGACCGGGGGACGGATGGCTACACCTTC. The encoded protein is CSVDRGTDGYTF.